This T cell receptor (beta chain) comes out of a study of blood T cell repertoires in COVID-19. The protocol was immunoSEQ multiplex PCR, while the TCRdb copy is restricted to in-frame clones and leaves out a portion. The sample consists of fewer than 80,000 clones, around 90% of them appearing once. The source is a human donor in a cohort sampled during active COVID-19. Material for sequencing was peripheral blood.

CDR3 bases: TGTGCCAGCAGCTTAGGGAGTCGAGGAGAAGCTTTCTTT. It is translated as CASSLGSRGEAFF. The J gene is TRBJ1-1, the V gene TRBV7-2; D call uncertain. The CDR3 loop spans 13 amino acids. Germline V gives CDR1 SGHTA, CDR2 FQGNSA. The V end was cut by 1 base, the J end by 8 bases, with 11 bases between.